The T cell receptor beta chain described here comes from a study of response to subunit inactivated influenza vaccine. The CDR3 totals 20 residues. Trimming removed 5 bases from V and 0 bases from J; junction bases left unmatched: 9. Germline V gene lookup returns CDR1 MNHEY and CDR2 SVGEGT. TCRdb passed the RT-PCR reads through MiXCR, listing each CDR3 protein once. The profile covers about 540,000 distinct CDR3 sequences, with roughly 25% appearing a single time and approximately 3% taken by the ten largest. The same data also contributed to another study, on T cells expressing NK-cell markers. That study reports: Beta-chain TCR cDNA was generated via 5'RACE template switching with UMIs. Sequencing covered eight donors, seven HCMV-seropositive and one seronegative. NKG2C+ dominant clonotype frequencies in five to seven donors were about 1.0-8% of CD8+ T cells.

Sequenced here: CD4+ T cells sorted from PBMCs, sampled approximately 13 days after vaccination. The chain uses TRBV6-2 or TRBV6-3 and TRBJ2-2; 16 nucleotides align to TRBD2. This receptor was obtained from a man aged 50 to 59 who received an inactivated influenza vaccine. This CDR3 reads CASSQPGLAGGHTNTGELFF. The CDR3 DNA sequence: TGTGCCAGCAGTCAGCCGGGACTAGCGGGAGGGCACACGAACACCGGGGAGCTGTTTTTT.